These 11 T cell receptor beta chains share one sample of origin, sequenced in a study of blood T cell repertoires in COVID-19. The method was immunoSEQ multiplex PCR; TCRdb's version includes in-frame clones alone and lacks a portion of them. The sample contains over 300,000 clones, over 75% of which appear only once. Input material: PBMCs or T cells enriched from blood (not recorded which). The source of these receptors is a woman aged 18 to 35 who had recovered from COVID-19.

This chain connects TRBV27 to TRBJ1-5; 7 bases match TRBD1. CDR3 length: 14 residues. Germline values: CDR1 MNHEY, CDR2 SMNVEV (reference sequence). V was clipped by 6 bases and J by 6 bases; unmatched bases: 8. The CDR3 sequence is CASSLRGTGQPQHF. DNA of the CDR3: TGTGCCAGCAGCCTCAGGGGGACGGGTCAGCCCCAGCATTTT.

The chain combines TRBV20-1 with TRBJ1-1, with D perhaps matching TRBD1 (6 bases). Trimming cost V 3 bases and J 6 bases, with 11 bases left between them. Per the germline V gene, CDR1 is DFQATT and CDR2 is SNEGSKA (reference sequence). The CDR3 covers 12 residues. CDR3 sequence (DNA): TGCAGTGCTAGTCTGGGGGCCTCTGAAGCTTTCTTT. Its protein product is CSASLGASEAFF.

This chain joins TRBV4-1 and TRBJ1-5; D not resolved. V dropped 0 bases and J dropped 6 bases, with 12 bases sitting between them. In germline, CDR1 is MGHRA, CDR2 YSYEKL. CDR3 size: 15 residues. The CDR3 loop is CASSQDGAAFQPQHF. The CDR3 DNA is TGCGCCAGCAGCCAAGATGGAGCAGCCTTTCAGCCCCAGCATTTT.

The genes are TRBV7-3 and TRBJ2-1, with 8 bases lining up with TRBD2. The CDR3 extends over 14 amino acids. J gave up 5 bases and V 3 bases, and 3 bases lay outside the gene matches. Germline assignment: CDR1 SGHTA and CDR2 FQGTGA. The CDR3 is CASSFAGGDNEQFF. DNA for the CDR3: TGTGCCAGCAGCTTTGCGGGGGGCGACAATGAGCAGTTCTTC.

The chain recombines TRBV28 with TRBJ2-7, with D possibly matching TRBD2 (5 bases). The germline V and J ends were trimmed by 4 bases and 0 bases, with 13 bases remaining between them. The length of the CDR3 is 15 residues. Germline V lookup: CDR1 MDHEN, CDR2 SYDVKM. CDR3 bases: TGTGCCAGCAGTTACCTGACTATTAGCTCCTACGAGCAGTACTTC. Its protein product is CASSYLTISSYEQYF.

The chain employs TRBV24-1 and TRBJ1-1, with 9 bases identical to TRBD1. V lost 2 bases, J lost 5 bases, and 5 bases stayed unmatched. This CDR3 spans 15 amino acids. From germline, CDR1 is KGHDR and CDR2 SFDVKD. Here the CDR3 reads CATSDSQGAGTEAFF. Written as DNA, the CDR3 is TGTGCCACCAGTGATTCACAGGGGGCAGGTACTGAAGCTTTCTTT.

The chain uses TRBV11-1 and TRBJ2-7; no reliable D call. Trimming left V 4 bases short and J 5 bases short, with 12 bases between. CDR1 SGHAT and CDR2 FQDESV come from the germline V gene (reference sequence). This CDR3 comprises 13 residues. CDR3 nucleotides: TGTGCCAGCAGCTCCGGCGCGGTCCACGAGCAGTACTTC. Protein: CASSSGAVHEQYF.

This clone showed up many times. The rearrangement links TRBV4-1 to TRBJ1-2; TRBD1 aligns across 7 bases. CDR3 length equals 16 residues. Trimming at V came to 8 bases and at J to 4 bases, leaving 16 bases not matched to a gene. CDR1 and CDR2 (germline): MGHRA, YSYEKL. The CDR3 DNA reads as TGCGCCAGCGGATACCTACAGGGGTTTAATAGCTATGGCTACACCTTC. As protein: CASGYLQGFNSYGYTF.

This chain uses TRBV28 with TRBJ2-7, with 9 positions matching TRBD2. CDR1 is MDHEN, CDR2 SYDVKM, per germline. Trimming at V came to 6 bases and at J to 0 bases, leaving 6 bases not matched to a gene. The CDR3 consists of 15 residues. The CDR3 region has the DNA TGTGCCAGCAGCCAGGGACTAGCAAGCTCCTACGAGCAGTACTTC. Its translation: CASSQGLASSYEQYF.

V gene TRBV6-5 combines with J gene TRBJ1-2; 9 positions match TRBD1. In germline, CDR1 is MNHEY, CDR2 SVGAGI. Germline trimming cut 5 bases from V and 5 bases from J; bases unmatched to any gene: 6. The CDR3 length is 14 residues. The CDR3 is CASSIQGAPYGYTF. The CDR3 DNA is TGTGCCAGCAGTATACAGGGGGCCCCATATGGCTACACCTTC.

The genes are TRBV4-1 and TRBJ2-5; 10 positions agree with TRBD2. This CDR3 contains 14 residues. CDR1 and CDR2 from the germline V gene are MGHRA and YSYEKL. Trimming at V came to 3 bases and at J to 5 bases, leaving 3 bases not matched to a gene. The CDR3 sequence is CASSQLAGEETQYF. For the CDR3, the DNA is TGCGCCAGCAGCCAGCTAGCGGGGGAGGAGACCCAGTACTTC.